The rows below give T cell receptor beta chains drawn from one sample of a study of CD8 T cells in ankylosing spondylitis. In TCRdb, the 5' RACE reads were re-called with MiXCR into one record per CDR3 protein. This sample carries fewer than 250,000 distinct CDR3 sequences, roughly 18% of them seen once, and the ten largest clones take about 44%. The sample consisted of blood, either unsorted or a sorted T cell fraction (not recorded which). The origin of the receptors is a male donor with ankylosing spondylitis. Each CDR3 is given with its conserved first and last residue. Fields, in order: V gene, clone size, J gene, D gene, CDR3 protein, CDR3 DNA. A D gene is named only where the DNA matches it firmly. Expanded clones are given a class, and other clones once, few, many or no size at all.

TRBV6-2/TRBV6-3	few	TRBJ1-2	.	CASSPGGPDSDSFRPEGYTF	TGTGCCAGCAGTCCGGGGGGTCCGGACAGCGATTCTTTTCGTCCGGAGGGCTACACCTTC
TRBV5-1	few	TRBJ2-5	.	CGSEPRDTSRETQYF	TGCGGTAGCGAGCCCCGGGACACCTCGAGGGAGACCCAGTACTTC
TRBV7-9	.	TRBJ2-2	.	CASVFRDTGELFF	TGTGCCAGCGTGTTTAGAGACACCGGGGAGCTGTTTTTT
TRBV27	.	TRBJ2-1	TRBD2	CASSSGLAGLNEQFF	TGTGCCAGCAGTTCAGGACTAGCGGGGCTCAATGAGCAGTTCTTC
TRBV18	few	TRBJ2-5	.	CASSPGPPEGGETQYF	TGTGCCAGCTCGCCGGGACCCCCGGAAGGTGGAGAGACCCAGTACTTC
TRBV7-8	.	TRBJ1-2	.	CASTNIPVGEYYTF	TGTGCCAGCACCAACATCCCAGTGGGGGAGTACTACACCTTC
TRBV5-6	.	TRBJ2-1	TRBD1	CASSWDRGNNEQFF	TGTGCCAGCAGCTGGGACAGGGGCAACAATGAGCAGTTCTTC
TRBV7-9	many	TRBJ2-7	.	CASSLGGGEQYF	TGTGCCAGCAGCTTAGGGGGTGGCGAGCAGTACTTC
TRBV12-3/TRBV12-4	.	TRBJ2-2	TRBD1	CASSLTIGTGLGGELFF	TGTGCCAGCAGCCTTACCATTGGGACAGGGTTGGGCGGGGAGCTGTTTTTT
TRBV27	.	TRBJ1-1	.	CASSQSQLNTEAFF	TGTGCCAGCAGCCAATCTCAGCTTAACACTGAAGCTTTCTTT
TRBV15	few	TRBJ2-5	.	CATSPDEGAQETQYF	TGTGCCACCAGCCCAGACGAGGGAGCTCAAGAGACCCAGTACTTC
TRBV29-1	.	TRBJ1-1	TRBD1	CSVEGATGGLNTEAFF	TGCAGCGTTGAAGGGGCAACAGGGGGCTTGAACACTGAAGCTTTCTTT
TRBV7-9	.	TRBJ1-1	.	CASSSLSNTEAFF	TGTGCCAGCAGCTCCCTCAGCAACACTGAAGCTTTCTTT
TRBV19	few	TRBJ2-3	.	CASSMRGWITDTQYF	TGTGCCAGTAGTATGCGGGGTTGGATCACAGATACGCAGTATTTT
TRBV6-5	few	TRBJ2-6	.	CASMRNSGANVLTF	TGTGCCAGCATGAGAAACTCTGGGGCCAACGTCCTGACTTTC
TRBV7-9	few	TRBJ2-2	TRBD2	CASSLAGGDTGELFF	TGTGCCAGCAGCTTAGCGGGAGGGGACACCGGGGAGCTGTTTTTT
TRBV12-3/TRBV12-4	.	TRBJ2-3	TRBD2	CASSLTGASGDTQYF	TGTGCCAGCAGTTTGACTGGGGCTAGCGGAGATACGCAGTATTTT
TRBV25-1	few	TRBJ1-3	.	CASSEIAGTGNTIYF	TGTGCCAGCAGTGAAATTGCAGGCACTGGAAACACCATATATTTT
TRBV28	many	TRBJ2-1	.	CASSLTGVLYNEQFF	TGTGCCAGCAGTCTGACGGGAGTCCTCTACAATGAGCAGTTCTTC
TRBV20-1	many	TRBJ2-3	TRBD1	CSASSGTDLLITTDTQYF	TGCAGTGCCTCCTCGGGGACAGATCTTCTTATTACCACAGATACGCAGTATTTT
TRBV27	many	TRBJ2-1	.	CASSPGTLNEQFF	TGTGCCAGCAGTCCCGGGACGTTGAATGAGCAGTTCTTC
TRBV20-1	.	TRBJ2-1	TRBD2	CSARDPGLAGVNEQFF	TGCAGTGCTAGAGACCCCGGTTTAGCGGGAGTTAATGAGCAGTTCTTC
TRBV12-3/TRBV12-4	few	TRBJ2-7	.	CASTRAGSTYEQYF	TGTGCCAGCACCCGAGCGGGTTCAACCTACGAGCAGTACTTC
TRBV28	.	TRBJ1-4	TRBD1	CASSPHRGGEEKLFF	TGTGCCAGCAGTCCCCACAGGGGAGGTGAAGAAAAACTGTTTTTT
TRBV12-3/TRBV12-4	.	TRBJ2-1	TRBD2	CASSSSGAGEHNEQFF	TGTGCCAGCAGTTCCTCTGGGGCGGGGGAGCACAATGAGCAGTTCTTC
TRBV20-1	few	TRBJ2-2	TRBD1	CSAASGTENTGELFF	TGCAGTGCCGCCTCCGGGACAGAGAACACCGGGGAGCTGTTTTTT
TRBV20-1	.	TRBJ2-1	.	CSANGGLAVSSYNEQFF	TGCAGTGCCAACGGGGGGCTGGCGGTAAGCTCCTACAATGAGCAGTTCTTC
TRBV6-2/TRBV6-3	few	TRBJ2-3	TRBD2	CASSGLAGAVSTDTQYF	TGTGCCAGCAGTGGACTAGCGGGGGCCGTTAGCACAGATACGCAGTATTTT
TRBV7-6	.	TRBJ2-1	.	CASSAPGPEGNEQFF	TGTGCCAGCAGCGCGCCGGGACCTGAGGGCAATGAGCAGTTCTTC
TRBV10-3	few	TRBJ1-2	.	CAISDRGGIGGYTF	TGTGCCATCAGTGACAGAGGGGGGATCGGTGGCTACACCTTC
TRBV10-3	.	TRBJ2-3	.	CAISESLGHTDTQYF	TGTGCCATCAGTGAGTCACTAGGACACACAGATACGCAGTATTTT
TRBV13	once	TRBJ2-5	.	CASSFGAPSETQYF	TGTGCCAGCAGCTTTGGGGCCCCCAGCGAGACCCAGTACTTC
TRBV6-6	.	TRBJ2-7	.	CAGSGKLFYEQYF	TGTGCCGGCTCCGGGAAACTGTTCTACGAGCAGTACTTC
TRBV30	.	TRBJ2-1	.	CAWTLTRGGNEQFF	TGTGCCTGGACCCTTACCAGGGGTGGCAATGAGCAGTTCTTC
TRBV7-9	.	TRBJ2-7	.	CASSPLRGSGRYEQYF	TGTGCCAGCAGCCCCTTACGGGGGTCAGGAAGATACGAGCAGTACTTC
TRBV4-1	many	TRBJ1-6	TRBD1	CASSQVFPTGGNSPLHF	TGCGCCAGCAGCCAGGTCTTCCCGACAGGGGGTAATTCACCCCTCCACTTT
TRBV29-1	many	TRBJ1-1	.	CSVDRMNTEAFF	TGCAGCGTTGACAGGATGAACACTGAAGCTTTCTTT
TRBV20-1	.	TRBJ2-3	.	CSARDPLSHPVTDTQYF	TGCAGTGCTAGAGATCCCCTTAGCCACCCTGTCACAGATACGCAGTATTTT
TRBV6-6	few	TRBJ1-4	.	CASEGPNEKLFF	TGTGCCAGCGAGGGGCCTAATGAAAAACTGTTTTTT
TRBV6-7	.	TRBJ1-1	.	CASSPQGCTEAFF	TGTGCCAGCAGTCCCCAGGGGTGCACTGAAGCTTTCTTT
TRBV3-1	few	TRBJ2-3	.	CASSHLDTQYF	TGTGCCAGCAGCCATTTAGATACGCAGTATTTT
TRBV9	.	TRBJ2-5	TRBD2	CASSVVSGSPETQYF	TGTGCCAGCAGCGTAGTTAGCGGGAGCCCAGAGACCCAGTACTTC
TRBV19	few	TRBJ1-4	TRBD1	CASSMAWDRMFF	TGTGCCAGTAGTATGGCGTGGGACAGAATGTTTTTT
TRBV12-3/TRBV12-4	many	TRBJ1-2	TRBD1	CASSPSPRTGGSYTF	TGTGCCAGCAGTCCTAGCCCCCGCACAGGGGGCAGCTACACCTTC
TRBV24-1	.	TRBJ2-1	TRBD2	CATRLAGGNEQFF	TGTGCCACCAGACTAGCGGGAGGCAATGAGCAGTTCTTC
TRBV7-2	few	TRBJ2-1	.	CASSLFPGSYNEQFF	TGTGCCAGCAGCTTATTCCCGGGCTCCTACAATGAGCAGTTCTTC
TRBV5-1	.	TRBJ2-7	TRBD2	CASSYASGAWEQYF	TGCGCCAGCAGCTACGCTAGCGGCGCTTGGGAGCAGTACTTC
TRBV12-3/TRBV12-4	.	TRBJ2-3	TRBD1	CASSAGTGFDTQYF	TGTGCCAGCAGTGCCGGGACAGGGTTCGATACGCAGTATTTT